This TCR beta chain was captured in a study of OX40 agonist ivuxolimab in advanced cancers. The protocol was immunoSEQ multiplex PCR, while the TCRdb copy is restricted to in-frame clones and leaves out a portion. The sample lists some 42,000 clones, 85% to 90% occurring once. The receptor's source is an adult with an advanced solid tumor such as melanoma, head and neck, liver or kidney cancer. The sample consisted of CD4+ or CD8+ T cells sorted from blood, taken in a trial of the OX40 agonist ivuxolimab.

The CDR3 region has the DNA TGTGCCAGCAGCACGGACTCCAGGGGGCTAGGAAACACCATATATTTT. This gives the protein CASSTDSRGLGNTIYF. The rearrangement links TRBV9 to TRBJ1-3, with 8 nucleotides matching TRBD1. The CDR3 contains 16 residues. V shed 4 bases, J shed 4 bases, and the junction held 10 bases outside the gene matches. Per germline, CDR1 SGDLS and CDR2 YYNGEE.